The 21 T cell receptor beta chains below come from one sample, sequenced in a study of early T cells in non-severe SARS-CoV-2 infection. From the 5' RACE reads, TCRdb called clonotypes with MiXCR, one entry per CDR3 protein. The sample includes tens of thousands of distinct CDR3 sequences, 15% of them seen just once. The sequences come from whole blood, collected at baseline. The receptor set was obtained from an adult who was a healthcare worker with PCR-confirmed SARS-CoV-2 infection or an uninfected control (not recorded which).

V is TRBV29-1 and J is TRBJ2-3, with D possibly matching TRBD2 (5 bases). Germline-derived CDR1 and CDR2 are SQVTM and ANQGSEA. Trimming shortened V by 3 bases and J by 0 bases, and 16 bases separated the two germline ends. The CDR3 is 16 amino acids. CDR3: CSVDHRLTTSTDTQYF. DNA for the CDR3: TGCAGCGTTGATCACCGACTAACCACTAGCACAGATACGCAGTATTTT.

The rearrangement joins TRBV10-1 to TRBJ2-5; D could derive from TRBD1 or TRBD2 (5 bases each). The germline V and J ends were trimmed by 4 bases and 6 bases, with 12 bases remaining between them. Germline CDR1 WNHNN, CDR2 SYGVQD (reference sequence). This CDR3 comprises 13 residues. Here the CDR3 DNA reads TGCGCCAGCAGTGGGGACCTGTTGAAGACCCAGTACTTC. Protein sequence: CASSGDLLKTQYF.

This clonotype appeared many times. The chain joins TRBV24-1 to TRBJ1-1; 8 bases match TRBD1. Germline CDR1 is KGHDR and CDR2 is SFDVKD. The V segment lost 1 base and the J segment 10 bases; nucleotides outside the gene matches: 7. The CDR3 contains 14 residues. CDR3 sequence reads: CATSDFGQGEGAFF. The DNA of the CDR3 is TGTGCCACCAGTGATTTCGGACAGGGCGAAGGAGCTTTCTTT.

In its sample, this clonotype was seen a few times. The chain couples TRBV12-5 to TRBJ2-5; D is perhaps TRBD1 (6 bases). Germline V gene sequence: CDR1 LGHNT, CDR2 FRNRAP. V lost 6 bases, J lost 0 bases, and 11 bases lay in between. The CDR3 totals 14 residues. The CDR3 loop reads CASGPGTNQETQYF. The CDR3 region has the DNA TGTGCTAGTGGCCCGGGGACAAACCAAGAGACCCAGTACTTC. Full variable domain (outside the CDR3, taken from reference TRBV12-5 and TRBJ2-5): DARVTQTPRHKVTEMGQEVTMRCQPILGHNTVFWYRQTMMQGLELLAYFRNRAPLDDSGMPKDRFSAEMPDATLATLKIQPSEPRDSAVYFCASGPGTNQETQYFGPGTRLLVL.

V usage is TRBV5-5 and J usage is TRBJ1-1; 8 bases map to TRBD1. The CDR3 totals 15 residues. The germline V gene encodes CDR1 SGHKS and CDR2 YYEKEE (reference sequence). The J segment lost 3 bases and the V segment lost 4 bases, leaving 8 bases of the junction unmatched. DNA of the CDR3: TGTGCCAGCAGCCGGCGGACAGGGTCGGACACTGAAGCTTTCTTT. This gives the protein CASSRRTGSDTEAFF. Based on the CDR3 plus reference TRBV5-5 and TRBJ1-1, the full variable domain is DAGVTQSPTHLIKTRGQQVTLRCSPISGHKSVSWYQQVLGQGPQFIFQYYEKEERGRGNFPDRFSARQFPNYSSELNVNALLLGDSALYLCASSRRTGSDTEAFFGQGTRLTVV.

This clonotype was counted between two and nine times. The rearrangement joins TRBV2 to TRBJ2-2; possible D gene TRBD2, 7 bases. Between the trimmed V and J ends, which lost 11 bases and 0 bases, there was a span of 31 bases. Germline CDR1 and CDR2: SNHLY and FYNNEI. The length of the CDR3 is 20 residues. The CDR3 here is CAQANRRSGSGGPNTGELFF. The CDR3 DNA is TGTGCCCAAGCAAACAGGCGCTCGGGATCCGGGGGGCCGAACACCGGGGAGCTGTTTTTT.

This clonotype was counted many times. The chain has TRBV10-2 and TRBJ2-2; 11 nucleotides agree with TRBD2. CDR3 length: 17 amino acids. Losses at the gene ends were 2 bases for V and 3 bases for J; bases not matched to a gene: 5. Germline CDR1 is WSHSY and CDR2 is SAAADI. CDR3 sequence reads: CASSEPTSGGYTGELFF. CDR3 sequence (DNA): TGCGCCAGCAGTGAGCCAACTAGCGGGGGCTACACCGGGGAGCTGTTTTTT.

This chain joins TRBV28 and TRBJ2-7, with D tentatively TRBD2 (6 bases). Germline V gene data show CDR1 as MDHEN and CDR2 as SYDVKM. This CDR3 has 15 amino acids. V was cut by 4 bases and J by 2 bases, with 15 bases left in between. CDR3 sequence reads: CASSSPGDSTYEQYF. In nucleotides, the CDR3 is TGTGCCAGCAGTTCCCCGGGGGACTCTACCTACGAGCAGTACTTC.

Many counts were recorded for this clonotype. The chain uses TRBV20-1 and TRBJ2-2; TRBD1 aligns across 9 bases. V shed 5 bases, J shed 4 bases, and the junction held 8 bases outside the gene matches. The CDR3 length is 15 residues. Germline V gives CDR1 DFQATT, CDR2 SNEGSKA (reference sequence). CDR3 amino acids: CSARWTGAGTGELFF. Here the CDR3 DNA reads TGCAGTGCTCGCTGGACAGGGGCGGGCACCGGGGAGCTGTTTTTT.

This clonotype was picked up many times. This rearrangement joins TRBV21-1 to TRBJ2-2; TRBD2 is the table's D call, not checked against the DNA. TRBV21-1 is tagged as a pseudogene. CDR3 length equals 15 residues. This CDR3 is CASSKVGGLTGELFF. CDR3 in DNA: TGTGCCAGCAGCAAAGTTGGAGGGCTCACCGGGGAGCTGTTTTTT.

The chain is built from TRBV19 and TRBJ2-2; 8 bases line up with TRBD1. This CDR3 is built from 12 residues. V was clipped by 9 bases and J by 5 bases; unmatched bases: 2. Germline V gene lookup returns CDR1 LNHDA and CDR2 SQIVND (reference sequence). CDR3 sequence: CASYRGTGELFF. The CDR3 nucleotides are TGTGCCAGCTACAGGGGGACCGGGGAGCTGTTTTTT.

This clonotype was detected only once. The CDR3 loop reads CASSFGGSSYEQYF. For the CDR3, the DNA is TGCGCCAGCAGCTTCGGAGGGAGCTCCTACGAGCAGTACTTC. The chain links TRBV5-1 to TRBJ2-7, with a tentative D call TRBD2 (6 bases). Trimming cost V 2 bases and J 0 bases, with 9 bases left between them. The CDR3 has 14 amino acids. Germline V gives CDR1 SGHRS, CDR2 YFSETQ.

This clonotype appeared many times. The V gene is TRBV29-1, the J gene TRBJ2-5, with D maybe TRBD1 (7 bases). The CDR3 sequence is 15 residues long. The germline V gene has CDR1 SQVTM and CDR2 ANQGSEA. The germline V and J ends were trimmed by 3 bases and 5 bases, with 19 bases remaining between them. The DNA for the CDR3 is TGCAGCGTTGATTTCGGCCAGGGGGGATTGGAGACCCAGTACTTC. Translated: CSVDFGQGGLETQYF.

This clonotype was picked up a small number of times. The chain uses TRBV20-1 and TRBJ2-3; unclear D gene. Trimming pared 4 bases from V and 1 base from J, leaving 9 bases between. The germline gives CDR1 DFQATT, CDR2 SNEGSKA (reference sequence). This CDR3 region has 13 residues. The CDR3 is CSATRAGTDTQYF. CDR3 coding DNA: TGCAGTGCTACCCGGGCGGGCACAGATACGCAGTATTTT.

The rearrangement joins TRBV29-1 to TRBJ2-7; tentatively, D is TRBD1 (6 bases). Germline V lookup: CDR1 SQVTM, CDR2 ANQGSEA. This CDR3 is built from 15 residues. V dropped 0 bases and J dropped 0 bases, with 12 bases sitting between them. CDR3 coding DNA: TGCAGCGTTGAAGATCCTACAGGGAGCTCCTACGAGCAGTACTTC. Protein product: CSVEDPTGSSYEQYF.

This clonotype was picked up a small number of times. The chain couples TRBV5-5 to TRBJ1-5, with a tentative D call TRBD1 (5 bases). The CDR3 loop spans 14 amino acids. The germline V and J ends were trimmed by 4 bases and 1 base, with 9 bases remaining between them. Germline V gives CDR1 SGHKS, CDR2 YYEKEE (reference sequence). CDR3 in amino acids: CASSTRGSNQPQHF. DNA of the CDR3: TGTGCCAGCAGCACGCGGGGGAGCAATCAGCCCCAGCATTTT.

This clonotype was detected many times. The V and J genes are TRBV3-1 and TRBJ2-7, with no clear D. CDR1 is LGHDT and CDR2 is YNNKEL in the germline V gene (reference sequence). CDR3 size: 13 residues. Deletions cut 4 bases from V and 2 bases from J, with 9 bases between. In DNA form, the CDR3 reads TGTGCCAGCAGCCCTCCTAACACCTACGAGCAGTACTTC. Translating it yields CASSPPNTYEQYF.

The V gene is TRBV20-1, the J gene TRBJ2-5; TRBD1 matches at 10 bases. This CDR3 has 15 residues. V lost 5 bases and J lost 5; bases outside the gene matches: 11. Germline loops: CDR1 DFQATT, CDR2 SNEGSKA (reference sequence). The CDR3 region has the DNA TGCAGTGCTCGAAATCCAGGACAGGGGGATGAGACCCAGTACTTC. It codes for CSARNPGQGDETQYF.

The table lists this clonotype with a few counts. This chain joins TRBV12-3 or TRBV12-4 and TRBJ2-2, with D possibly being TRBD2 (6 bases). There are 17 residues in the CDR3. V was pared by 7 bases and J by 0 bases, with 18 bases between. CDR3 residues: CASNWRVGGTNTGELFF. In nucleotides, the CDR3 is TGTGCCAGCAATTGGAGGGTCGGCGGGACGAACACCGGGGAGCTGTTTTTT.

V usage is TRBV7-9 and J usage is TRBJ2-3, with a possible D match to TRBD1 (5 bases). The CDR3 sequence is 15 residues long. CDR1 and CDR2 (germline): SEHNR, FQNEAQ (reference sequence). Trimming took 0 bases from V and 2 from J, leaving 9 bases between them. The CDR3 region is CASSLARQITDTQYF. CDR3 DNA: TGTGCCAGCAGCTTAGCCCGACAGATCACAGATACGCAGTATTTT.

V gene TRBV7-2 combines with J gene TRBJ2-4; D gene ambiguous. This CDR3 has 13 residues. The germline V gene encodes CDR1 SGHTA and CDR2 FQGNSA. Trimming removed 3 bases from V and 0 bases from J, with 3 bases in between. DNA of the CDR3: TGTGCCAGCAGCTTCCTAGCCAAAAACATTCAGTACTTC. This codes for CASSFLAKNIQYF.